These T cell receptor beta chains were read from a single sample in a study of T cells in Graves' hyperthyroidism and ophthalmopathy. Each CDR3 protein gets one entry after TCRdb re-called the multiplex PCR reads with MiXCR. The sample consists of approximately 610,000 distinct CDR3 sequences, 14% to 15% of them appearing once. The sequenced material came from blood. The receptors here all came from a woman between 40 and 55 years old with Graves' ophthalmopathy. The CDR3 runs from the conserved cysteine through the conserved F or W. A D gene is named only where the DNA matches it firmly. Size is stated for part of the rows, as once, few or many counts, or as a class when the clone is expanded.

d_call	v_call	clone_size	j_call	cdr3_aa	cdr3_nt
-	TRBV7-3	few	TRBJ2-7	CASSLGGYANEQYF	TGTGCCAGCAGCTTAGGAGGGTACGCCAACGAGCAGTACTTC
-	TRBV6-1	-	TRBJ1-1	CASSVSEDTEAFF	TGTGCCAGCAGTGTCTCTGAGGACACTGAAGCTTTCTTT
-	TRBV5-5	many	TRBJ1-5	CASSSYVDSNQPQHF	TGTGCCAGCAGCTCCTACGTGGATAGCAATCAGCCCCAGCATTTT
-	TRBV28	many	TRBJ1-2	CASSTADTLGGYTF	TGTGCCAGCAGCACCGCGGACACTCTTGGAGGCTACACCTTC
-	TRBV13	many	TRBJ2-7	CASSVGRQSFSYEQYF	TGTGCCAGCAGCGTCGGAAGACAGAGTTTCTCCTACGAGCAGTACTTC
TRBD2	TRBV7-9	few	TRBJ2-7	CASSLPSGVPYEQYF	TGTGCCAGCAGCTTGCCTAGCGGGGTACCCTACGAGCAGTACTTC
-	TRBV19	-	TRBJ2-7	CASSINGLSDEQYF	TGTGCCAGTAGTATAAACGGCCTCTCCGACGAGCAGTACTTC
-	TRBV12-3/TRBV12-4	once	TRBJ1-2	CASSYGTRFANYGYTF	TGTGCCAGCAGTTACGGTACTCGCTTCGCTAACTATGGCTACACCTTC
TRBD2	TRBV28	many	TRBJ2-7	CASTPYISGSSYEQYF	TGTGCCAGCACTCCCTATATTAGCGGGAGTTCCTACGAGCAGTACTTC
-	TRBV24-1	many	TRBJ2-5	CATSDSGTRRERGRETQYF	TGTGCCACCAGTGATTCTGGAACAAGGAGGGAGAGGGGAAGGGAGACCCAGTACTTC
-	TRBV4-3	few	TRBJ2-2	CASSQGGPRELFF	TGCGCCAGCAGCCAAGGAGGCCCAAGGGAGCTGTTTTTT
-	TRBV6-1	many	TRBJ1-5	CASRPWGGDSNQPQHF	TGTGCCAGCCGCCCCTGGGGAGGGGATAGCAATCAGCCCCAGCATTTT
-	TRBV27	many	TRBJ1-1	CASSLSGGRAFF	TGTGCCAGCAGTTTATCTGGGGGGCGAGCTTTCTTT
-	TRBV6-1	many	TRBJ1-2	CASSLPQGLEYGYTF	TGTGCCAGCAGTCTCCCCCAGGGATTAGAGTATGGCTACACCTTC
TRBD1	TRBV6-5	few	TRBJ2-2	CASSYGGTGDTGELFF	TGTGCCAGCAGTTACGGTGGGACAGGGGATACCGGGGAGCTGTTTTTT
-	TRBV7-9	-	TRBJ1-1	CASSLAREGGEAFF	TGTGCCAGCAGCTTAGCGCGGGAGGGCGGTGAAGCTTTCTTT
-	TRBV20-1	many	TRBJ2-5	CSARDQLAGRMETQYF	TGCAGTGCTAGAGATCAGTTGGCAGGCCGGATGGAGACCCAGTACTTC
-	TRBV6-4	many	TRBJ1-2	CASSDARTAESLRYGYTF	TGTGCCAGCAGTGACGCTAGGACAGCCGAAAGTTTGCGGTATGGCTACACCTTC
-	TRBV12-3/TRBV12-4	many	TRBJ2-7	CASSFRGSYEQYF	TGTGCCAGCAGTTTTAGGGGATCCTACGAGCAGTACTTC
TRBD1	TRBV6-5	many	TRBJ2-7	CASSYASTGLQYF	TGTGCCAGCAGTTACGCCTCGACAGGGTTGCAGTACTTC
-	TRBV19	many	TRBJ1-5	CASSWRERNQPQHF	TGTGCCAGTAGTTGGAGGGAGCGCAATCAGCCCCAGCATTTT
-	TRBV6-2/TRBV6-3	-	TRBJ2-5	CASSYSSIRGTQYF	TGTGCCAGCAGTTACTCGTCGATAAGAGGGACCCAGTACTTC
-	TRBV16	many	TRBJ1-1	CASSLRQVMNTEAFF	TGTGCCAGCAGCCTCCGACAGGTCATGAACACTGAAGCTTTCTTT
TRBD1	TRBV7-9	few	TRBJ1-1	CASSRTGGSNTEAFF	TGTGCCAGCAGCCGGACAGGGGGTTCGAACACTGAAGCTTTCTTT
-	TRBV7-2	many	TRBJ2-2	CASSSLGPGELFF	TGTGCCAGCAGCTCGCTAGGTCCCGGGGAGCTGTTTTTT
-	TRBV6-4	many	TRBJ2-2	CASNRVLVTGELFF	TGTGCCAGCAACAGGGTTTTGGTCACCGGGGAGCTGTTTTTT
-	TRBV5-6	many	TRBJ2-5	CASSFNLGETQYF	TGTGCCAGCAGCTTCAACTTAGGGGAGACCCAGTACTTC
-	TRBV20-1	many	TRBJ2-7	CSASRGTSEGEQYF	TGCAGTGCTAGCAGGGGGACGTCGGAGGGCGAGCAGTACTTC
-	TRBV6-5	many	TRBJ1-2	CASSYSAGNGYGYTF	TGTGCCAGCAGTTACTCGGCCGGGAATGGGTATGGCTACACCTTC
-	TRBV30	many	TRBJ1-1	CAWSVLETEAFF	TGTGCCTGGAGTGTGCTGGAAACTGAAGCTTTCTTT
-	TRBV28	many	TRBJ1-1	CASREGGVGTEAFF	TGTGCCAGCAGGGAGGGGGGAGTAGGAACTGAAGCTTTCTTT
TRBD1	TRBV11-2	many	TRBJ2-5	CASSRTGGPQETQYF	TGTGCCAGCAGCCGGACAGGGGGACCCCAAGAGACCCAGTACTTC
TRBD1	TRBV27	many	TRBJ2-7	CASTSGQGPYEQYF	TGTGCCAGCACATCGGGACAGGGCCCCTACGAGCAGTACTTC
-	TRBV12-3/TRBV12-4	many	TRBJ1-1	CASTDTTVNTEAFF	TGTGCCAGCACCGACACGACGGTGAACACTGAAGCTTTCTTT
TRBD2	TRBV7-2	many	TRBJ2-1	CASSYIRGDDEQFF	TGTGCCAGCAGCTACATCCGGGGGGACGATGAGCAGTTCTTC
-	TRBV6-1	-	TRBJ2-7	CASRGKGYLYEQYF	TGTGCCAGCAGGGGTAAGGGTTACCTATACGAGCAGTACTTC
-	TRBV30	few	TRBJ2-7	CAWSRLGYEQYF	TGTGCCTGGAGCCGGTTAGGCTACGAGCAGTACTTC
-	TRBV28	many	TRBJ2-7	CASSSRVTYYEQYF	TGTGCCAGCAGTTCCCGGGTGACATACTACGAGCAGTACTTC
-	TRBV27	many	TRBJ2-3	CASWTRRGETDTQYF	TGTGCCAGTTGGACCCGAAGAGGGGAGACAGATACGCAGTATTTT
-	TRBV11-2	few	TRBJ1-3	CASSPRSGLSGNTIYF	TGTGCCAGCAGCCCCCGGTCCGGGTTATCTGGAAACACCATATATTTT